This entry describes one T cell receptor beta chain. These data come from a study of blood T cell repertoires in COVID-19. V was pared by 3 bases and J by 2 bases, with 19 bases between. From germline, CDR1 is SNHLY and CDR2 FYNNEI. This CDR3 is 18 amino acids long. TCRdb's table, derived via immunoSEQ multiplex PCR, lists solely in-frame clones and lacks some. The sample carries hundreds of thousands of clones, around 88% recorded once. The receptor was isolated from a woman in her thirties or forties who had recovered from COVID-19. The chain links TRBV2 to TRBJ1-4, with a possible D match to TRBD1 (5 bases). The sample was PBMCs or T cells enriched from blood (not recorded which). In nucleotides, the CDR3 is TGTGCCAGCAGTGACGGGAGAAGGGGAGGGGCGACTAATGAAAAACTGTTTTTT. Amino acid sequence: CASSDGRRGGATNEKLFF.